This T cell receptor beta chain appears in the sequencing data of a study of post-analysis software for immune sequencing data. Study-level findings and limits: Significantly lower normalized Chao1 diversity was found in patients with multiple sclerosis relative to controls. Samples prepared in the same batch strongly co-clustered by F measure.

Comments on this clonotype: Its antigen remains unknown.

Included in the TCR beta cDNA libraries were unique molecular identifiers. TCRdb reanalysed the PCR reads using MiXCR and keeps one entry per CDR3 protein. Here the sample spans hundreds of thousands of distinct CDR3 sequences, about 27% being singletons. The clonotype comes from a girl between 5 and 17 years old with multiple sclerosis. The sequenced sample was blood.

CDR3 coding DNA: TGTGCCACCAGTGAGCGCGGACTAGCAGAGACCCAGTACTTC. Residues: CATSERGLAETQYF. V and J are TRBV24-1 and TRBJ2-5; TRBD2 matches 8 bases. Germline CDR1 reads KGHDR; CDR2 reads SFDVKD. Germline trimming cut 4 bases from V and 4 bases from J; bases unmatched to any gene: 4. The CDR3 length is 14 residues.